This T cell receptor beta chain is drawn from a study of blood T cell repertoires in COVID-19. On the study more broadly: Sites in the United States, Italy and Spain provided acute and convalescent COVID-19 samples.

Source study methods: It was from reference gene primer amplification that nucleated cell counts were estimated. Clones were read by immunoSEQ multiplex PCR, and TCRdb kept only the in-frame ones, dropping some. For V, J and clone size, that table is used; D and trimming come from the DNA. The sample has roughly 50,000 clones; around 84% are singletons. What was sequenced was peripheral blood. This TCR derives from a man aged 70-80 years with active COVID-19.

CDR3 nucleotide sequence: TGCGCCAGCAGCCAAGTTGAGACTGCTAACAATGAGCAGTTCTTC. Protein sequence: CASSQVETANNEQFF. The genes are TRBV4-3 and TRBJ2-1; D not certain. The V and J ends lost 1 base and 5 bases respectively, with 12 bases between them. This CDR3 contains 15 residues. Germline-derived CDR1 and CDR2 are LGHNA and YSLEER.